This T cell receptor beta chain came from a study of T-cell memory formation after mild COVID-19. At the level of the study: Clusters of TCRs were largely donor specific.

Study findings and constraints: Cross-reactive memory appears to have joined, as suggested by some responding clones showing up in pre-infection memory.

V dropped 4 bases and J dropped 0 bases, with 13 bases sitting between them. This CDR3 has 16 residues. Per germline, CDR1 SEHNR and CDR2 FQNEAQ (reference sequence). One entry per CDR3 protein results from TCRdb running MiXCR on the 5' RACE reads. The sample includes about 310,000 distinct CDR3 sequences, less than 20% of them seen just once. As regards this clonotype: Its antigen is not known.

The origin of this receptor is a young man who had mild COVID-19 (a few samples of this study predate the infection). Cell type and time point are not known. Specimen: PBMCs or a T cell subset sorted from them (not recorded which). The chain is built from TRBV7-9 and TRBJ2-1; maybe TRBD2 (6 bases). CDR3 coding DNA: TGTGCCAGCAGCTCAGTCCGGGGGAGCTCCTACAATGAGCAGTTCTTC. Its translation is CASSSVRGSSYNEQFF.